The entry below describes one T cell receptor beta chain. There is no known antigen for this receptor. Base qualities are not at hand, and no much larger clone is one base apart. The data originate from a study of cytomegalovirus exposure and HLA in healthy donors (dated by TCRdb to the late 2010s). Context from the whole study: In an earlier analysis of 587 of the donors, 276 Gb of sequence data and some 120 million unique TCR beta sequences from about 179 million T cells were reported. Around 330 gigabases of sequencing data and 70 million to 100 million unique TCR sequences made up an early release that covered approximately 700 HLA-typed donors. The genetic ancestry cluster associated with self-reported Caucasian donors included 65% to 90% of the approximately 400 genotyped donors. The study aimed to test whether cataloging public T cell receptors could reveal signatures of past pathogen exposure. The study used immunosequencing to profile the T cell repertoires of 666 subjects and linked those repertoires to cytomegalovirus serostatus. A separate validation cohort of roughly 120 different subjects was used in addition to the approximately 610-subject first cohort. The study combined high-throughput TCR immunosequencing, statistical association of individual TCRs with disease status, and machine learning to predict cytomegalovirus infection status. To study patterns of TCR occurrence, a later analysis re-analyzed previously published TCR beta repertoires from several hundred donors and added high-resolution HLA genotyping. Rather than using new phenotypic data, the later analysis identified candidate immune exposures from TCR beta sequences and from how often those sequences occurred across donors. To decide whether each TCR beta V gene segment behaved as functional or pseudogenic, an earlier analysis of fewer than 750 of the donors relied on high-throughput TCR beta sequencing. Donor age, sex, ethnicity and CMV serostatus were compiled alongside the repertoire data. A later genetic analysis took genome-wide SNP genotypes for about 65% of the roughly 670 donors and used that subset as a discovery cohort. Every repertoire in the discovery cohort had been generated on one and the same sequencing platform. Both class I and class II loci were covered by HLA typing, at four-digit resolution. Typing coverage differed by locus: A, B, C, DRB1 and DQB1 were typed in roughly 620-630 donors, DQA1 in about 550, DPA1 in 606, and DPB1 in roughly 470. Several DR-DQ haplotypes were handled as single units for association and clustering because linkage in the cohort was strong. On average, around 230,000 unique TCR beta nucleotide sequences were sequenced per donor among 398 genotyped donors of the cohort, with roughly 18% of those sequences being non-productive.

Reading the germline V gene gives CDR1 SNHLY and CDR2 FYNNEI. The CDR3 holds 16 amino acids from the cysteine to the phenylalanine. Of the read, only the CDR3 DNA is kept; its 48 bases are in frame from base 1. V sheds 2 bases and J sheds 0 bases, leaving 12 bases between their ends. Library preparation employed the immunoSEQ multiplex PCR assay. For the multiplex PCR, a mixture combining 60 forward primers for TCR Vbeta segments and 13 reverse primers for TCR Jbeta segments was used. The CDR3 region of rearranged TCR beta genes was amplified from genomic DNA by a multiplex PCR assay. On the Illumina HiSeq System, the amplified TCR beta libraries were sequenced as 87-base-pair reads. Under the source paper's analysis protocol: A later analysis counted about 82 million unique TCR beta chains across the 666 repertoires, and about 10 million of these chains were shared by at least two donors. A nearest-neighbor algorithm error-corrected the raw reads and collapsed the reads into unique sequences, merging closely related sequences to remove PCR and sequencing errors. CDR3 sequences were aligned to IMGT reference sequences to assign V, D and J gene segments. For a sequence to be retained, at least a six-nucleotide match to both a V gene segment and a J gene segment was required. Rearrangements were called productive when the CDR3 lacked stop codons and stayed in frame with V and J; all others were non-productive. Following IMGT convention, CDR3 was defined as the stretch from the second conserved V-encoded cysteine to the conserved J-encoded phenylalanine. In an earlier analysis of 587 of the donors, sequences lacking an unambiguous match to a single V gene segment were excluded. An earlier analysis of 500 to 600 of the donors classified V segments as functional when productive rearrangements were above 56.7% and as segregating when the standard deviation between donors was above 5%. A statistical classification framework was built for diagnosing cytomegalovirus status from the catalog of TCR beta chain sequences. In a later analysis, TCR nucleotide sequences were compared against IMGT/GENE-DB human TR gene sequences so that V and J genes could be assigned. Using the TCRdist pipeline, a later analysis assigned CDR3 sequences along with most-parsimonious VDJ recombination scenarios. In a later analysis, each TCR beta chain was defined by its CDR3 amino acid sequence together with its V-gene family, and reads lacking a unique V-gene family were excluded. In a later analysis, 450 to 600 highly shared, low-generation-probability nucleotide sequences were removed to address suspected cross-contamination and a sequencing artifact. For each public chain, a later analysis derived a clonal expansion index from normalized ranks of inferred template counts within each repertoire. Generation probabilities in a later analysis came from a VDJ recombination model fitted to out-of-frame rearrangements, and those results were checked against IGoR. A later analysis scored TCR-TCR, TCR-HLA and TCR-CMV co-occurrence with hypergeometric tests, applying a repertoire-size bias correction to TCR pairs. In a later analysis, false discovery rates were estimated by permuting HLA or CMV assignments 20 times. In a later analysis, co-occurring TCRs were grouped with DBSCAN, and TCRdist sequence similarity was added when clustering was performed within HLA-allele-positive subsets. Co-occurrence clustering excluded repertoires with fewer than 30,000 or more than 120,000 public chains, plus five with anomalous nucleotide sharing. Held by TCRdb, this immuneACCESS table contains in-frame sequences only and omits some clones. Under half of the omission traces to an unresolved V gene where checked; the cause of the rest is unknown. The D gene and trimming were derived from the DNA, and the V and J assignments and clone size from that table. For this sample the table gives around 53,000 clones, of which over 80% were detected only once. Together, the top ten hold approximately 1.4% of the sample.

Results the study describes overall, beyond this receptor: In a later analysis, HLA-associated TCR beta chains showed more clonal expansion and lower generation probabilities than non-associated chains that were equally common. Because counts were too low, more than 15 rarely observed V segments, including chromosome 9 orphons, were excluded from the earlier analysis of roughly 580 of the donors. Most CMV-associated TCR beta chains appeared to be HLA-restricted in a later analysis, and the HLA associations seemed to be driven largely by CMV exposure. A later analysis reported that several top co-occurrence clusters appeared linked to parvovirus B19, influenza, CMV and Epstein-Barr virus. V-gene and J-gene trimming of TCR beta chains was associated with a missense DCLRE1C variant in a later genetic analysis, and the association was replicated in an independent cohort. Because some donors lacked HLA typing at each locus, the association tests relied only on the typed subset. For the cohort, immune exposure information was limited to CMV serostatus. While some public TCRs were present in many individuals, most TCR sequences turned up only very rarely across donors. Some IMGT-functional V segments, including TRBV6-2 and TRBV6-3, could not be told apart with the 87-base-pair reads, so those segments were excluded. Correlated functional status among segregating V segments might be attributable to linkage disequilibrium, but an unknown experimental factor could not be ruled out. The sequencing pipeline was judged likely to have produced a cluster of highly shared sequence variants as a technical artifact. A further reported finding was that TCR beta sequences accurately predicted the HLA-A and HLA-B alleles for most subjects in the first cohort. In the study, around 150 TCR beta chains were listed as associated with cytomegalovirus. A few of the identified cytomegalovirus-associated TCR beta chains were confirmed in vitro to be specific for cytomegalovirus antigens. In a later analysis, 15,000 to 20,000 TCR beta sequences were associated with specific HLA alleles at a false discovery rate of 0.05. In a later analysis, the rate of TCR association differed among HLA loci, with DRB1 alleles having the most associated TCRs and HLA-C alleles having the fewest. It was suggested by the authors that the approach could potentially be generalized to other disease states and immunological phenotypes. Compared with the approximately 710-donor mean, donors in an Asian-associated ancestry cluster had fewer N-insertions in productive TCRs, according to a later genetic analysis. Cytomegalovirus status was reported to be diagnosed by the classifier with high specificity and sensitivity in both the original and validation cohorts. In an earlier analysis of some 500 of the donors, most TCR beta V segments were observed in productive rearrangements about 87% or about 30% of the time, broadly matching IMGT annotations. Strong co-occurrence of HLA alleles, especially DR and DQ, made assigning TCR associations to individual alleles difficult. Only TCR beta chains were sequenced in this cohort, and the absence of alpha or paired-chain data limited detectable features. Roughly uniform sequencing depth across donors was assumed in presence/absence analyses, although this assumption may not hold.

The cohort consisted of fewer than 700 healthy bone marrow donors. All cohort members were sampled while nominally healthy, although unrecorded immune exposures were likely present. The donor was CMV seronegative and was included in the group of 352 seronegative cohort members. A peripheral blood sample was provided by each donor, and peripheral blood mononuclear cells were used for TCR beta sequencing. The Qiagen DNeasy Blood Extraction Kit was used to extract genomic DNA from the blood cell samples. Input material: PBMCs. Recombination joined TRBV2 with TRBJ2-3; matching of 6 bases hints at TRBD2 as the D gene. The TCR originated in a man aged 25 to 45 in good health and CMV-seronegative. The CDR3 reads CASSERGLTSTDTQYF. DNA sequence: TGTGCCAGCAGTGAAAGGGGACTCACTAGCACAGATACGCAGTATTTT.